A selection of T cell receptor beta chains follows, all from one sample in a study of T cell responses to AZD1222 COVID-19 vaccine. The repertoire was sequenced with immunoSEQ multiplex PCR; TCRdb's copy has only in-frame clones and lacks some. This table holds 75,000 to 100,000 clones, 80% to 95% found once. The specimen was peripheral blood, collected 28 days after the second AZD1222 dose. These receptors originate from an adult who received the AZD1222 COVID-19 vaccine. Each CDR3 is given with its conserved first and last residue. The D gene is left open where the match is weak. Not every row has a clone size; where given, it reads once, few, many or a size class.

>.|TRBV7-2|TRBJ2-2|.
CASSLDYRTGELFF
TGTGCCAGCAGCTTAGACTACCGCACCGGGGAGCTGTTTTTT
>.|TRBV19|TRBJ1-5|.
CASSMVPAFVDQPQHF
TGTGCCAGTAGTATGGTTCCGGCATTCGTAGATCAGCCCCAGCATTTT
>.|TRBV25-1|TRBJ1-2|TRBD1
CASSGNPGTGVYGYTF
TGTGCCAGCAGTGGAAACCCAGGGACAGGGGTTTATGGCTACACCTTC
>once|TRBV21-1|TRBJ1-1|.
CASSKRIGPEMYTEAFF
TGTGCCAGCAGCAAAAGAATAGGACCGGAAATGTACACTGAAGCTTTCTTT
>once|TRBV14|TRBJ2-7|TRBD1
CASSYDRASLQYF
TGTGCCAGCAGTTACGACAGGGCGAGCCTACAGTACTTC
>.|TRBV28|TRBJ1-1|TRBD1
CASSPTGTDEAFF
TGTGCCAGCAGTCCGACGGGGACAGATGAAGCTTTCTTT
>.|TRBV30|TRBJ2-7|.
CAWSVGGGSYEQYF
TGTGCCTGGAGTGTGGGGGGCGGCTCCTACGAGCAGTACTTC
>.|TRBV9|TRBJ2-1|.
CASGQGGYEQFF
TGTGCCAGTGGGCAGGGGGGCTATGAGCAGTTCTTC
>.|TRBV7-9|TRBJ2-3|.
CASSRQYSDTDTQYF
TGTGCCAGCAGCCGACAGTATTCGGACACAGATACGCAGTATTTT
>.|TRBV20-1|TRBJ2-4|.
CSASAGLAKNIQYF
TGCAGTGCTAGTGCGGGATTAGCCAAAAACATTCAGTACTTC
>.|TRBV6-5|TRBJ1-2|.
CASIPTGTYGYTF
TGTGCCAGCATACCGACAGGCACCTATGGCTACACCTTC
>few|TRBV25-1|TRBJ2-2|TRBD1
CASSRLGDRGHTGELFF
TGTGCCAGCAGCCGCCTAGGGGACAGGGGGCACACCGGGGAGCTGTTTTTT
>.|TRBV30|TRBJ2-1|.
CAWSVGLRVNEQFF
TGTGCCTGGAGTGTTGGGTTGCGCGTCAATGAGCAGTTCTTC
>once|TRBV19|TRBJ2-7|TRBD1
CASSSGTDYEQYF
TGTGCCAGTAGTTCCGGGACAGACTACGAGCAGTACTTC
>.|TRBV5-1|TRBJ1-4|TRBD1
CASSFPTGVNEKLFF
TGCGCCAGCAGCTTCCCGACAGGGGTCAATGAAAAACTGTTTTTT
>.|TRBV19|TRBJ2-2|TRBD1
CASRRDRGQAGELFF
TGTGCCAGTAGACGGGACAGGGGGCAGGCCGGGGAGCTGTTTTTT
>.|TRBV15|TRBJ1-1|TRBD1
CATRWTGDTEAFF
TGTGCCACCCGATGGACAGGGGACACTGAAGCTTTCTTT
>.|TRBV18|TRBJ2-7|.
CASSPAGREGSYEQYF
TGTGCCAGCTCACCAGCAGGCCGAGAGGGCTCCTACGAGCAGTACTTC
>.|TRBV24-1|TRBJ2-4|TRBD2
CATSDGGWGSGEVSIQYF
TGTGCCACCAGTGACGGGGGGTGGGGTAGCGGGGAAGTGAGCATTCAGTACTTC
>.|TRBV2|TRBJ2-2|.
CASSPNQTPSGELFF
TGTGCCAGCAGTCCCAATCAGACCCCCAGCGGGGAGCTGTTTTTT
>.|TRBV6-1|TRBJ2-5|TRBD2
CASSEAHQRGGGETQYF
TGTGCCAGCAGTGAAGCGCACCAGCGGGGGGGCGGAGAGACCCAGTACTTC
>once|TRBV15|TRBJ1-4|.
CATSSDGLTNEKLFF
TGTGCCACCAGCTCGGACGGCCTAACTAATGAAAAACTGTTTTTT
>.|TRBV28|TRBJ1-5|.
CASSLPAAGWGQPQHF
TGTGCCAGCAGTTTACCGGCGGCAGGGTGGGGTCAGCCCCAGCATTTT
>.|TRBV2|TRBJ1-2|.
CASSQGFDGYTF
TGTGCCAGCAGTCAGGGATTTGATGGCTACACCTTC
>.|TRBV7-2|TRBJ2-7|.
CASSLVEGTYEQYF
TGTGCCAGCAGCTTAGTAGAGGGAACGTACGAGCAGTACTTC
>.|TRBV5-4|TRBJ2-7|.
CASSLGRGWDYEQYF
TGTGCCAGCAGCTTGGGACGAGGGTGGGACTACGAGCAGTACTTC
>.|TRBV7-3|TRBJ1-4|.
CASRYRGPNEKLFF
TGTGCCAGCAGATACCGGGGCCCCAATGAAAAACTGTTTTTT
>.|TRBV6-1|TRBJ2-5|.
CASSEARGYPETQYF
TGTGCCAGCAGTGAAGCGCGCGGTTACCCAGAGACCCAGTACTTC
>.|TRBV6-5|TRBJ2-2|TRBD1
CASQQGVSTGELFF
TGTGCCAGCCAGCAGGGGGTTAGCACCGGGGAGCTGTTTTTT
>once|TRBV30|TRBJ1-3|.
CAWSRTGISGNTIYF
TGTGCCTGGAGCCGAACGGGGATCTCTGGAAACACCATATATTTT
>.|TRBV28|TRBJ1-5|.
CASSLLQENQPQHF
TGTGCCAGCAGTTTATTACAGGAGAATCAGCCCCAGCATTTT
>.|TRBV19|TRBJ2-1|.
CASRGQRRQFF
TGTGCCAGTAGGGGCCAGAGGCGGCAGTTCTTC
>.|TRBV11-1|TRBJ2-5|.
CASSSLTGLFQETQYF
TGTGCCAGCAGCAGTCTTACGGGACTTTTCCAAGAGACCCAGTACTTC
>.|TRBV5-1|TRBJ1-6|TRBD1
CASSLGQGISPLHF
TGCGCCAGCAGCTTGGGACAGGGAATTTCACCCCTCCACTTT
>.|TRBV19|TRBJ1-1|TRBD1
CASSIPGTGGSTEAFF
TGTGCCAGTAGTATCCCGGGGACAGGGGGTAGCACTGAAGCTTTCTTT
>once|TRBV5-4|TRBJ1-2|TRBD1
CASTPTGSYGYTF
TGTGCCAGCACCCCGACAGGGAGCTATGGCTACACCTTC
>.|TRBV5-1|TRBJ1-2|.
CASSPPGTDGYTF
TGCGCCAGCAGCCCTCCGGGGACGGATGGCTACACCTTC
>once|TRBV28|TRBJ1-2|TRBD1
CASSPDRSYGYTF
TGTGCCAGCAGTCCGGACAGGTCGTATGGCTACACCTTC
>.|TRBV5-4|TRBJ2-2|.
CASSLKNTGELFF
TGTGCCAGCAGCTTGAAAAACACCGGGGAGCTGTTTTTT
>.|TRBV11-2|TRBJ2-5|.
CASSRIYGEETQYF
TGTGCCAGCAGTCGAATCTACGGAGAAGAGACCCAGTACTTC
>.|TRBV6-5|TRBJ1-6|.
CASKQTANHNSPLHF
TGTGCCAGCAAACAGACAGCAAACCATAATTCACCCCTCCACTTT
>.|TRBV5-5|TRBJ1-2|.
CASRLANSYGYTF
TGTGCCAGCAGGCTGGCTAACAGCTATGGCTACACCTTC
>.|TRBV11-2|TRBJ1-4|.
CASSCCAGTHEKLFF
TGTGCCAGCAGCTGTTGTGCCGGGACCCATGAAAAACTGTTTTTT